Below, one T cell receptor beta chain is given with its context. This clone came up once. Its recognized antigen is unknown. Qualities for individual bases were not recorded, and no much larger clone is one base off. The time point label for this specimen denotes: baseline before first vaccination. The vaccinee samples were drawn from two UK trials, COV001 and COV002, one of which was a single-blind randomized controlled phase 2/3 trial testing AZD1222 (ChAdOx1 nCoV-19) in healthy adults. For TCRbeta chain sequencing, PBMC samples from trial participants were taken at day 0 and at day 28 after the second dose. The germline V gene sets CDR1 to MNHNS and CDR2 to SASEGT. CDR3 length: 13 amino acids, cysteine to phenylalanine. The retained sequence is limited to the CDR3, 39 bases, with the frame set at the first base. Between the V and J ends, shortened by 3 bases and 3 bases respectively, the junction contains 8 bases.

These data originate in a study of T cell responses to AZD1222 COVID-19 vaccine (dated by TCRdb to the early 2020s). In terms of the full investigation: AZD1222 recipients given second doses at about 4 weeks or at about 12 weeks were pooled, since spike-specific TCR depth and breadth were not found to differ between the two schedules. A total of 233 trial participants underwent TCR sequencing, of whom more than 200 had received two doses of AZD1222 and around 25 had received two doses of the MenACWY control vaccine. Enrollment into the trials was organized by age into subgroups of 18-55, 56-69 and 70-plus years, and those subgroups contained roughly 150, 30 and 60 TCR-sequenced participants, respectively.

What the study reported, not specific to this receptor: Conclusions about previously exposed vaccinees are limited, since just a handful of AZD1222 recipients were seropositive for SARS-CoV-2 at baseline. The vaccine-associated CD4 TCRs covered the entire spike protein, and the dominant responses fell in regions 160-218 and 743-854. The 56-69-year group was small, and its depth increase did not reach significance, likely because of low power. Because no day 14 peak-response samples were available, repertoires were characterized only after the peak T cell response. Reportedly, close to half of the unique spike-specific TCRs recognized epitopes lying outside the regions that are mutated in the B.1.351 and B.1.1.7 variants. After two AZD1222 doses, spike-specific TCR breadth and depth were significantly higher than at day 0 and than in MenACWY recipients. Participants were mostly white British and included more females than males, and it was suggested by the authors that clonal diversity may have been underestimated.

The CDR3 regions of human TCRbeta chains were subjected to immunosequencing. Per the original workflow: TCRs in the repertoires were compared against a reference library of SARS-CoV-2-specific TCRs that had been generated with the MIRA antigen-specificity platform. Breadth meant the fraction of unique TCRs that were SARS-CoV-2-associated, whereas depth meant the fraction of total T cells that were SARS-CoV-2-associated. Using the MIRA data, each spike-specific TCR was mapped to the spike region that the TCR reacts to and placed in a CD4 or CD8 class. Log10-transformed breadth and depth values were compared by one-way ANOVA with Sidak's multiple comparisons tests. In TCRdb, the immuneACCESS table is reduced to in-frame sequences with V and J assigned. These tables do not hold every clone; where another copy was compared, an unresolved V gene accounts for under half, and the others remain unexplained. D and trimming were read from the DNA, whereas the V and J calls and clone size are those reported in that table. Across this sample there are about 150,000 clones, with about 91% seen only once. The ten largest clones add up to 1.5% to 2% of the sample.

The material was peripheral blood, obtained on day 0 of AZD1222 vaccination. This sequence originates from an adult in good health. Recombination connected TRBV6-1 to TRBJ2-5; the D gene is unclear. The bases are TGTGCCAGCAGTGACAGGTTAGAAGAGACCCAGTACTTC. Translated, it reads CASSDRLEETQYF.